The clone carrying this T cell receptor beta chain showed up just a few times. The antigen is not known. At one of its ends the junction is not consistent with the germline gene, which may arise from a read error. The source of the sample is a study of T-cell memory formation after mild COVID-19. For the study at large: TCR clusters were mostly donor specific.

TCRdb itself ran the 5' RACE reads through MiXCR, one entry per CDR3 protein. The sample lists around 300,000 distinct CDR3 sequences, more than 15% occurring once. The length of the CDR3 is 14 residues. Germline CDR1 is SGHTA and CDR2 is FQGNSA. Whole-study results and caveats: There was no confirmation that second-wave clones peaking on day 37 were SARS-CoV-2 specific.

The chain employs TRBV7-2 and TRBJ1-5, with a tentative D call TRBD1 (5 bases). The receptor's source is a man aged 18 to 29 who had mild COVID-19 (a few samples of this study predate the infection). Cell type and time point are not known. Material for sequencing was PBMCs or a T cell subset sorted from them (not recorded which). The CDR3 loop is CPSSLLGDNQPQHF. CDR3 coding DNA: TGTCCCAGCAGCTTACTGGGGGACAATCAGCCCCAGCATTTT.